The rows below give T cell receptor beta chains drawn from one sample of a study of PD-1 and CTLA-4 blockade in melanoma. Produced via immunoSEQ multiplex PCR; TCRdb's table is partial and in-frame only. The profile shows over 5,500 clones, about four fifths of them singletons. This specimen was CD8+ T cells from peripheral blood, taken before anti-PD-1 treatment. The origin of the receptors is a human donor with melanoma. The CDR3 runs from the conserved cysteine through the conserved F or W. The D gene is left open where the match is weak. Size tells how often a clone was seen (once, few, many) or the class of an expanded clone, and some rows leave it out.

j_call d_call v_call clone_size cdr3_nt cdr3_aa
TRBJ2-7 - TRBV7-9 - TGTGCCAGCAGCTTAGGGGCATCCTACGAGCAGTACTTC CASSLGASYEQYF
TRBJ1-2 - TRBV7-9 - TGTGCCAGCAGCGTAATAGGGGGAGTAGAGTATGGCTACACCTTC CASSVIGGVEYGYTF
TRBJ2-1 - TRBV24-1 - TGTGCCACCAGTGACCCGACAGGAAGCTCCTACAATGAGCAGTTCTTC CATSDPTGSSYNEQFF
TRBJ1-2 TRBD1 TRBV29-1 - TGCAGCGCCCCTGGGGACAGGGGGAATGGCTACACCTTC CSAPGDRGNGYTF
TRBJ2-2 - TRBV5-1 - TGCGCCAGCAGCTTGAGCGGGGAGCTGTTTTTT CASSLSGELFF
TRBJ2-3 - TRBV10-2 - TGCGCCAGCAGTGAGTGGGCAGCCTACACAGATACGCAGTATTTT CASSEWAAYTDTQYF
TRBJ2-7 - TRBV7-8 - TGTGCCAGCAGCCTCCGGCTAGGCCACTCCTACGAGCAGTACTTC CASSLRLGHSYEQYF
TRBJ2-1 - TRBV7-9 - TGTGCCAGCAGGACAGGCAATGAGCAGTTCTTC CASRTGNEQFF
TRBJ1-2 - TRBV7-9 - TGTGCCAGCAGCCAGGGGAATGGCTACACCTTC CASSQGNGYTF
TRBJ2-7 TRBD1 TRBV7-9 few TGTGCCAGCAGCTTAGACAGGGGCAACGAGCAGTACTTC CASSLDRGNEQYF
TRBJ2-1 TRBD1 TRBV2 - TGTGCCAGCAGTCTCGGAAACAGGGGGGAATACGAGCAGTTCTTC CASSLGNRGEYEQFF
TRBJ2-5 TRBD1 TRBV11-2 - TGTGCCAGCAGCCCGACAGGGGGCGCAAGAAGGGAGACCCAGTACTTC CASSPTGGARRETQYF
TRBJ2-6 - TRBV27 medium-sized TGTGCCAGCAGTTTAAGGGCAGTAGGGTCGTTGGCCAACGTCCTGACTTTC CASSLRAVGSLANVLTF
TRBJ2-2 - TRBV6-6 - TGTGCCAGCAGTTACAGGGACACCGGGGAGCTGTTTTTT CASSYRDTGELFF
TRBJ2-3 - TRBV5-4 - TGTGCCAGCAGCCCGGGGACCGGATCTGGAGATACGCAGTATTTT CASSPGTGSGDTQYF
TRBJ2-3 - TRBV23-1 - TGCGCCAGCAGTCAATCGGGGAGACCCACGACTACAGATACGCAGTATTTT CASSQSGRPTTTDTQYF
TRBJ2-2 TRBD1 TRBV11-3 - TGTGCCAGCAGCTATCTAAACCGGGACAGGGGGCCCGGGGAGCTGTTTTTT CASSYLNRDRGPGELFF
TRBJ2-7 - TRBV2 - TGTGCCAGCAGTGAGATCCAGAGCAGCTCCTACGAGCAGTACTTC CASSEIQSSSYEQYF
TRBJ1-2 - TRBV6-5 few TGTGCCAGCAGTTACTCACTTGGCGGCTACACCTTC CASSYSLGGYTF
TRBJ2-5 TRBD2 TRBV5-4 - TGTGCCAGCAGCTTGGGGACTAGCACGGTTGTTACAGAGACCCAGTACTTC CASSLGTSTVVTETQYF
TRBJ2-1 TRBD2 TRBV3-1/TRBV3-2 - TGTGCCAGCAGCCACCTAGCGGGGCGCTACAATGAGCAGTTCTTC CASSHLAGRYNEQFF
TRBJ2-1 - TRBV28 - TGTGCCAGCAGCCAACCGGGACGGACCTACAATGAGCAGTTCTTC CASSQPGRTYNEQFF
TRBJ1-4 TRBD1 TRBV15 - TGTGCCACCAGCAGAGAGTTCAATACGATCGGGACAGAAAATGAAAAACTGTTTTTT CATSREFNTIGTENEKLFF
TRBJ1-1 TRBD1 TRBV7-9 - TGTGCCAGCAGCATACAGGGGGTCACTGAAGCTTTCTTT CASSIQGVTEAFF
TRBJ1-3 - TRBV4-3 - TGCGCCAGCAGCCAAGATAATGGTGGAAACACCATATATTTT CASSQDNGGNTIYF
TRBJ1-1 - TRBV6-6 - TGTGCCAGCGGTGCGTACTCGAACACTGAAGCTTTCTTT CASGAYSNTEAFF
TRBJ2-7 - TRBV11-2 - TGTGCCAGCAGCCCATGGGGGAGCTACGAGCAGTACTTC CASSPWGSYEQYF
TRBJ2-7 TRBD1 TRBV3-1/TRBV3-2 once TGTGCCAGCAGCCAAGATATAACCGGGACAGGGGCCTACGAGCAGTACTTC CASSQDITGTGAYEQYF
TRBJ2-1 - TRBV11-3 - TGTGCCAGCAGCTTCTACAGTAACTACAATGAGCAGTTCTTC CASSFYSNYNEQFF
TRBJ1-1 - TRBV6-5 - TGTGCCAGCAGTTACTCGATCGGGGGGAACACTGAAGCTTTCTTT CASSYSIGGNTEAFF
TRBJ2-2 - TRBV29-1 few TGCAGCGTTAGAGGGCGGGCCGACTCTGGCGGGGAGCTGTTTTTT CSVRGRADSGGELFF
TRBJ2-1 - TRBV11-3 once TGTGCCAGCAGCCCACTAGGGCTCGGGGGCGCCTACAATGAGCAGTTCTTC CASSPLGLGGAYNEQFF
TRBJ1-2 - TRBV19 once TGTGCCAGTAGTAGGCCCGGGGTTGATGGCTACACCTTC CASSRPGVDGYTF
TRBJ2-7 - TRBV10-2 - TGCGCCAGCAGTGAGGGGAAAAGATATGACGAGCAGTACTTC CASSEGKRYDEQYF
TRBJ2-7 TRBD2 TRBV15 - TGTGCCACCTCCAACCCCCTAGCGGGGGTCTCCTACGAGCAGTACTTC CATSNPLAGVSYEQYF
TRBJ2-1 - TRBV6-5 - TGTGCCAGCAGTTACTCGACTAGTCAGGACGTCAATGAGCAGTTCTTC CASSYSTSQDVNEQFF
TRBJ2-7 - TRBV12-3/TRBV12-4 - TGTGCCAGCAGTTTAGACGAGGCCTACGAGCAGTACTTC CASSLDEAYEQYF
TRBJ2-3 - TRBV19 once TGTGCCAGTAGTATTGGGACTAGCACAGATACGCAGTATTTT CASSIGTSTDTQYF
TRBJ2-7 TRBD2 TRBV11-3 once TGTGCCAGCAGCTTAACCGGGACTAGCTACGAGCAGTACTTC CASSLTGTSYEQYF
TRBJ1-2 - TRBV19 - TGTGCCAGTAGTATTTATCCCAAGTACGGGGACGGCTACACCTTC CASSIYPKYGDGYTF
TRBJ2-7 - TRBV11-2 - TGTGCCAGCAGCTTAGATCGGTACGAGCAGTACTTC CASSLDRYEQYF
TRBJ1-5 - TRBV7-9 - TGTGCCAGCAGCTTAGAAGGACCTTATCAGCCCCAGCATTTT CASSLEGPYQPQHF
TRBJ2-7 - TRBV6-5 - TGTGCCAGCAGTTGGGGTCAACAGGGAAAACACTACGAGCAGTACTTC CASSWGQQGKHYEQYF
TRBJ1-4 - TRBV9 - TGTGCCAGCAGCCTTCAGGCCGAGGGGGAAAAACTGTTTTTT CASSLQAEGEKLFF
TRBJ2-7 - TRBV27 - TGTGCCAGCAGTTCCCTCGTGGGGCTATACGAGCAGTACTTC CASSSLVGLYEQYF
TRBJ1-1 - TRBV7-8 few TGTGCCAGCAGCTTACTTGCGAACACTGAAGCTTTCTTT CASSLLANTEAFF
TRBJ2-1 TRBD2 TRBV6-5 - TGTGCCAGCAGTTACTCCACTAGCGACTACAATGAGCAGTTCTTC CASSYSTSDYNEQFF
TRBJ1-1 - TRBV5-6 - TGTGCCAGCAGCTTGACCCAGGCAGTGCGGACTGAAGCTTTCTTT CASSLTQAVRTEAFF
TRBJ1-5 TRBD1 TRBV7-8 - TGTGCCAGCAGTCCCGGGACAGGGAGATCCAATCAGCCCCAGCATTTT CASSPGTGRSNQPQHF
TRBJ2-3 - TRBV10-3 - TGTGCCATCAGGTCCGTCCTTTCCACAGATACGCAGTATTTT CAIRSVLSTDTQYF
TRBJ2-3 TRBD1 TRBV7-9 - TGTGCCAGCAACCCCCCCGGGACAGCGGATCTTCGGGGAAATACGCAGTATTTT CASNPPGTADLRGNTQYF
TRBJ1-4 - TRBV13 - TGTGCCAGCAGCGCCCTTCGATATGGGAATGAAAAACTGTTTTTT CASSALRYGNEKLFF
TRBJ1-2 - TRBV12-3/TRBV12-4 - TGTGCCAGCAGCCATCGACAGGAGGGCTACACCTTC CASSHRQEGYTF
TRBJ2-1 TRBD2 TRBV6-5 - TGTGCCAGCAGTCACCGGGGGGAGTACAATGAGCAGTTCTTC CASSHRGEYNEQFF
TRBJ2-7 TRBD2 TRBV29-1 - TGCAGCGTTGAAGATCCCGGGACTAGCGGGAGAGCAGACGAGCAGTACTTC CSVEDPGTSGRADEQYF